This record concerns one TCR beta chain sequence. Its antigen is unknown. The germline gives CDR1 LGHNA, CDR2 YSLEER. The CDR3 extends over 14 amino acids. This sample is drawn from a study of T cells expressing NK-cell markers. Whole-study context: The authors derived TCR beta repertoires from sorted CD3+CD56+NKG2C+, CD3+CD56+NKG2C- and CD3+CD56-NKG2C+ T cells. Study conclusions and caveats: Dominant NKG2C+ clonotypes in 6 or 7 donors made up roughly 1.0-7.0% of CD8+ T cells.

TCRdb re-called the 5' RACE reads and catalogs CDR3 proteins one per entry, DNA excluded. The ten most abundant clones cover roughly 3.5% of a sample with 550,000 or so distinct CDR3 sequences. This TCR came from a young man in good health. The V gene is TRBV4-3, the J gene TRBJ1-2; TCRdb calls TRBD1, which cannot be checked without DNA. The sample taken for sequencing was blood T cells: a sorted CD56 or NKG2C T cell subset, CD4+ or CD8+ T cells, or bulk PBMC T cells (not recorded which). The CDR3 sequence: CASSLGQTAYGYTF.